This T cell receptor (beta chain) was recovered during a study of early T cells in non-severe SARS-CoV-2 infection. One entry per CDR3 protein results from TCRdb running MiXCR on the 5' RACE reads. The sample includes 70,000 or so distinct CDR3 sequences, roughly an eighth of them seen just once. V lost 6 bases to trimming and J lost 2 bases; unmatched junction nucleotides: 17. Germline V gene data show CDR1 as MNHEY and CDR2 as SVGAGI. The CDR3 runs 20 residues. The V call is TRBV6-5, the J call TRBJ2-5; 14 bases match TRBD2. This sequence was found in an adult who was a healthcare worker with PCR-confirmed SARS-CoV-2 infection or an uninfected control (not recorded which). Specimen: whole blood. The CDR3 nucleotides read TGTGCCAGCAGCCGCACTGGGACTAGCGGGGGTGCCGGACCACAAGAGACCCAGTACTTC. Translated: CASSRTGTSGGAGPQETQYF.